A single sample gave rise to the 7 T cell receptor beta chains below, sequenced in a study of blood T cells in healthy people across ages (dated by TCRdb to between 2014 and 2016). Libraries were made using 5' RACE. Sequencing used an Illumina HiSeq 2500. A second roughly 6 to 12 cycle PCR used a sample-barcoded 5' primer and a J-beta primer mix. The public sequencing data were trimmed at Q25 with fastp and processed into clonotypes with MiXCR by TCRdb, which kept only in-frame beta chains. Rows with a matching CDR3 protein are joined into one entry that keeps the most common DNA and genes. The sample table shows approximately 780,000 distinct CDR3 sequences, and about 26% are seen once. The ten largest clones add up to 2.5% to 3.5% of the sample. This sample was also put to use in a study of T cells of mothers and their children.

Sequences were obtained from blood. The receptors shown here come from a boy younger than 18 in good health.

This clonotype was observed a few times. This chain connects TRBV9 to TRBJ2-5, with TRBD2 identical over 8 bases. CDR1 and CDR2 (germline): SGDLS, YYNGEE. CDR3 length: 14 amino acids. After removal of 2 bases from V and 9 bases from J, the junction contained 9 bases not matched to a gene. The CDR3 reads CASSVMAGGESQYF. CDR3 sequence (DNA): TGTGCCAGCAGCGTGATGGCGGGGGGTGAATCCCAGTACTTC.

This chain connects TRBV7-3 to TRBJ2-5; 8 nucleotides align to TRBD1. TRBJ2-1 matches the DNA end more closely, so the J call is doubtful. The V gene's germline CDR1 is SGHTA and CDR2 FQGTGA. The CDR3 contains 12 residues. CDR3: CASSNRGDEQFF. The CDR3 nucleotides are TGTGCCAGCAGCAACAGGGGGGATGAGCAGTTCTTC.

V is TRBV2 and J is TRBJ1-2; D call uncertain. This CDR3 has 14 residues. The ends were cut back, 3 bases at V and 2 bases at J, with 10 bases in the middle. Germline values: CDR1 SNHLY, CDR2 FYNNEI. The CDR3 sequence is CASSEQASNYGYTF. In nucleotides, the CDR3 is TGTGCCAGCAGTGAGCAGGCTAGCAACTATGGCTACACCTTC.

In this sample, this clonotype turned up a few times. The gene calls are TRBV7-2 and TRBJ1-5; D perhaps matches TRBD1 (5 bases). Trimming removed 5 bases at V and 5 bases at J, with 10 bases between. The CDR3 has 13 residues. The germline gives CDR1 SGHTA, CDR2 FQGNSA. The chain's CDR3 is CASSPRGDQPQHF. In nucleotides, the CDR3 is TGTGCCAGCAGCCCCCGGGGGGATCAGCCCCAGCATTTT.

V gene TRBV11-2 combines with J gene TRBJ2-3; D is unresolved. Germline V lookup: CDR1 SGHAT, CDR2 FQNNGV. Between the trimmed V and J ends, which lost 0 bases and 2 bases, there was a span of 12 bases. This CDR3 is 16 amino acids long. CDR3 DNA: TGTGCCAGCAGCTTAGATCTGGGAACCCCCACAGATACGCAGTATTTT. Residues: CASSLDLGTPTDTQYF. Based on the CDR3 plus reference TRBV11-2 and TRBJ2-3, the full variable domain is EAGVAQSPRYKIIEKRQSVAFWCNPISGHATLYWYQQILGQGPKLLIQFQNNGVVDDSQLPKDRFSAERLKGVDSTLKIQPAKLEDSAVYLCASSLDLGTPTDTQYFGPGTRLTVL.

Remarks on this clonotype: Mismatch with germline at one junction end may stem from a read error. J is TRBJ2-5 and V is TRBV7-9, with D unresolved. The CDR3 is 15 residues long. Germline values: CDR1 SEHNR, CDR2 FQNEAQ (reference sequence). The CDR3 coding sequence is TGCGCCAGCAGCTTCGGGCGTTTCCATTCGGAGACCCAGTACTTC. Translating gives CASSFGRFHSETQYF.

This clonotype was seen more than once but under ten times. This sequence joins TRBV6-6 and TRBJ2-2; 9 nucleotides line up with TRBD1. The CDR3 consists of 13 residues. Germline V gene lookup returns CDR1 MNHNY and CDR2 SVGAGI (reference sequence). CDR3 protein: CAAATGGAGELFF. DNA of the CDR3: TGTGCAGCCGCGACAGGGGGGGCCGGGGAGCTGTTTTTT.